These 4 T cell receptor beta chains were all obtained from the same sample, sequenced in a study of blood T cell repertoires in COVID-19. Some clones are missing from TCRdb's copy, which holds only in-frame ones; the method was immunoSEQ multiplex PCR. The sample lists around 50,000 clones; approximately 86% were seen once. The sample consisted of peripheral blood. The source is a man aged 55-75 years with active or convalescent COVID-19.

This sequence joins TRBV7-3 and TRBJ2-1; D gene unclear. The CDR3 spans 14 residues. In germline, CDR1 is SGHTA, CDR2 FQGTGA. V was shortened by 5 bases and J by 2 bases, with 10 bases between the two germline ends. CDR3 region: CASSDLGAYNEQFF. The CDR3 nucleotides are TGTGCCAGCAGCGACCTGGGCGCCTACAATGAGCAGTTCTTC. The complete variable domain, with remaining parts taken from reference TRBV7-3 and TRBJ2-1, reads GAGVSQTPSNKVTEKGKYVELRCDPISGHTALYWYRQSLGQGPEFLIYFQGTGAADDSGLPNDRFFAVRPEGSVSTLKIQRTERGDSAVYLCASSDLGAYNEQFFGPGTRLTVL.

This clone turned up a few times. The chain joins TRBV18 to TRBJ2-1, with D perhaps matching TRBD1 (6 bases). The CDR3 is made up of 15 amino acids. Germline values: CDR1 KGHSH, CDR2 LQKENI. V was pared by 1 base and J by 8 bases, with 15 bases between. This CDR3 is CASSPLVAYRDEQFF. The CDR3 region has the DNA TGTGCCAGCTCACCACTAGTAGCATACAGGGATGAGCAGTTCTTC.

This chain joins TRBV5-8 and TRBJ1-3; D ambiguous. Germline CDR1 is SGHTS and CDR2 is YDEGEE. Trimming took 0 bases from V and 0 from J, leaving 7 bases between them. This CDR3 has 15 residues. CDR3 sequence reads: CASSLARSSGNTIYF. The CDR3 region has the DNA TGTGCCAGCAGCTTGGCTAGAAGCTCTGGAAACACCATATATTTT. Filled out from reference TRBV5-8 and TRBJ1-3, the complete variable domain reads EAGVTQSPTHLIKTRGQQATLRCSPISGHTSVYWYQQALGLGLQFLLWYDEGEERNRGNFPPRFSGRQFPNYSSELNVNALELEDSALYLCASSLARSSGNTIYFGEGSWLTVV.

This chain connects TRBV19 to TRBJ2-3, with 11 positions matching TRBD1. The V and J ends lost 7 bases and 5 bases, in that order; junction bases with no gene match: 5. The length of the CDR3 is 14 residues. From germline, CDR1 is LNHDA and CDR2 SQIVND (reference sequence). As DNA, the CDR3 is TGTGCCAGTATCGGGACAGGGGGACGAGATACGCAGTATTTT. Encoded protein: CASIGTGGRDTQYF.